A single sample gave rise to the 19 T cell receptor beta chains below, sequenced in a study of T cell responses to AZD1222 COVID-19 vaccine. Only in-frame clones appear in the TCRdb table, and some are missing; sequencing was by immunoSEQ multiplex PCR. This table holds roughly 120,000 clones, 92% found once. The material was peripheral blood, obtained 28 days after the second AZD1222 dose. The receptors originated from an adult who received the AZD1222 COVID-19 vaccine.

Concerning this clone: Compared with germline, one end of the junction differs, possibly owing to a read error. The rearrangement joins TRBV2 to TRBJ1-4; 10 bases agree with TRBD1. In germline, CDR1 is SNHLY, CDR2 FYNNEI. This CDR3 has 13 residues. CDR3 sequence (DNA): TGTGCCAGCAGTGAAGCCGGGGGGACAGGGGAGATTTTT. Its translation: CASSEAGGTGEIF.

The gene calls are TRBV28 and TRBJ1-1, with TRBD1 as a possible D gene (6 bases). V lost 6 bases to trimming and J lost 10 bases, with 18 bases between them. Looked up from germline, CDR1 is MDHEN and CDR2 is SYDVKM. There are 13 residues in the CDR3. CDR3 DNA sequence: TGTGCCAGCAGCCATCAAAACAGGGATCTAGCTTTCTTT. Protein: CASSHQNRDLAFF. The full variable domain, its missing parts supplied by reference TRBV28 and TRBJ1-1, is DVKVTQSSRYLVKRTGEKVFLECVQDMDHENMFWYRQDPGLGLRLIYFSYDVKMKEKGDIPEGYSVSREKKERFSLILESASTNQTSMYLCASSHQNRDLAFFGQGTRLTVV.

This chain uses TRBV6-2 or TRBV6-3 with TRBJ2-7, with a possible D match to TRBD2 (5 bases). V shed 3 bases and J shed 1 base, with 10 bases lying between them. The germline V gene has CDR1 MNHEY and CDR2 SVGEGT. The CDR3 consists of 14 residues. CDR3 residues: CASSYSGISYEQYF. The CDR3 nucleotides are TGTGCCAGCAGTTATTCGGGGATTTCCTACGAGCAGTACTTC.

This rearrangement joins TRBV12-5 to TRBJ1-5, with 7 bases identical to TRBD1. The CDR3 spans 18 residues. Germline loops: CDR1 LGHNT, CDR2 FRNRAP. V gave up 4 bases and J gave up 6 bases; unmatched junction bases: 18. CDR3 in amino acids: CASGCTHSGTDVGQPQHF. CDR3 in DNA: TGTGCTAGTGGTTGTACTCACTCGGGGACAGATGTGGGTCAGCCCCAGCATTTT.

In the case of this clone: Other nucleotide sequences from this sample produce the same CDR3. The rearrangement links TRBV12-3 or TRBV12-4 to TRBJ1-2, with D unclear. Trimming left V 6 bases short and J 5 bases short, with 7 bases between. There are 11 residues in the CDR3. In DNA form, the CDR3 reads TGTGCCAGCAGCCGAGATTATGGCTACACCTTC. Its protein is CASSRDYGYTF.

The genes are TRBV27 and TRBJ2-7; 9 positions agree with TRBD1. This CDR3 region has 12 residues. Losses at the gene ends were 6 bases for V and 4 bases for J; bases not matched to a gene: 1. Germline V gene lookup returns CDR1 MNHEY and CDR2 SMNVEV (reference sequence). The CDR3 is CASRQGAYEQYF. The DNA of the CDR3 is TGTGCCAGCAGACAGGGGGCTTACGAGCAGTACTTC.

The chain uses TRBV20-1 and TRBJ1-5, with D possibly being TRBD1 (5 bases). This CDR3 spans 15 amino acids. V was cut by 3 bases and J by 1 base, with 13 bases left in between. CDR1 is DFQATT, CDR2 SNEGSKA, per germline (reference sequence). The CDR3 region has the DNA TGCAGTGCTAGTGTAGGGGCGGCAAGCAATCAGCCCCAGCATTTT. This codes for CSASVGAASNQPQHF.

The table lists this clone with a few counts. The chain has TRBV7-9 and TRBJ2-7; TRBD2 matches 7 bases. The CDR3 spans 15 residues. V lost 8 bases and J lost 2; bases outside the gene matches: 12. Germline V gives CDR1 SEHNR, CDR2 FQNEAQ (reference sequence). The CDR3 DNA is TGTGCCAGCTCCCCTCAAGCGGGAAAAACCTACGAGCAGTACTTC. Amino acid sequence: CASSPQAGKTYEQYF.

The chain joins TRBV19 to TRBJ2-4; D could derive from TRBD1 or TRBD2 (5 bases each). V was cut by 5 bases and J by 1 base, with 6 bases left in between. The length of the CDR3 is 13 residues. Germline CDR1 reads LNHDA; CDR2 reads SQIVND (reference sequence). Here the CDR3 reads CASSEGAKNIQYF. Here the CDR3 DNA reads TGTGCCAGTAGTGAGGGGGCCAAAAACATTCAGTACTTC.

The sample holds one count of this clone. This sequence joins TRBV2 and TRBJ2-7; possible D gene TRBD2, 5 bases. The CDR3 runs 15 residues. Trimming stripped 4 bases from V and 2 bases from J, with 15 bases between. Germline V gene data show CDR1 as SNHLY and CDR2 as FYNNEI. CDR3 in amino acids: CASSVRSGSTYEQYF. In nucleotides, the CDR3 is TGTGCCAGCAGTGTAAGGAGCGGATCAACCTACGAGCAGTACTTC.

This clone was picked up a small number of times. This chain uses TRBV18 with TRBJ2-7, with 7 nucleotides matching TRBD1. The CDR3 runs 13 residues. Per the germline V gene, CDR1 is KGHSH and CDR2 is LQKENI. Losses at the gene ends were 3 bases for V and 4 bases for J; bases not matched to a gene: 3. CDR3 amino acids: CASSPGQKYEQYF. The CDR3 DNA reads as TGTGCCAGCTCACCGGGACAGAAATACGAGCAGTACTTC.

The rearrangement joins TRBV2 to TRBJ1-1; D not certain. Germline V gives CDR1 SNHLY, CDR2 FYNNEI. The CDR3 loop spans 11 amino acids. V was clipped by 7 bases and J by 3 bases, with 6 bases between them. CDR3 sequence (DNA): TGTGCCAGCATGAGGGACACTGAAGCTTTCTTT. Translation: CASMRDTEAFF.

This chain links TRBV29-1 with TRBJ2-3, with D hard to call. Per the germline V gene, CDR1 is SQVTM and CDR2 is ANQGSEA. Trimming shortened V by 8 bases and J by 6 bases, and 6 bases separated the two germline ends. The CDR3 sequence is 9 residues long. In nucleotides, the CDR3 is TGCAGCCACGAGGATACGCAGTATTTT. It is translated as CSHEDTQYF.

The V call is TRBV9, the J call TRBJ2-1; TRBD2 might be the D (5 bases). The CDR3 is made up of 14 amino acids. Germline values: CDR1 SGDLS, CDR2 YYNGEE. Between the trimmed V and J ends, which lost 3 bases and 4 bases, there was a span of 11 bases. The CDR3: CASSAQGGYNEQFF. Here the CDR3 DNA reads TGTGCCAGCAGCGCACAAGGCGGGTACAATGAGCAGTTCTTC. Together with reference TRBV9 and TRBJ2-1, the CDR3 gives the full variable domain: DSGVTQTPKHLITATGQRVTLRCSPRSGDLSVYWYQQSLDQGLQFLIQYYNGEERAKGNILERFSAQQFPDLHSELNLSSLELGDSALYFCASSAQGGYNEQFFGPGTRLTVL.

V usage is TRBV10-3 and J usage is TRBJ1-1; D not certain. The V and J ends lost 3 bases and 0 bases respectively, with 14 bases between them. CDR1 is ENHRY, CDR2 SYGVKD, per germline. CDR3 length: 16 residues. CDR3 loop: CAISDSSKSMNTEAFF. In DNA form, the CDR3 reads TGTGCCATCAGTGATTCGTCAAAGTCAATGAACACTGAAGCTTTCTTT.

CDR3 sequence reads: CASSLRGRDEQFF. The CDR3, as DNA: TGTGCCAGCAGTTTAAGAGGGAGGGATGAGCAGTTCTTC. The chain recombines TRBV27 with TRBJ2-1; 7 bases agree with TRBD2. The CDR3 has 13 residues. The germline V gene encodes CDR1 MNHEY and CDR2 SMNVEV (reference sequence). V gave up 2 bases and J gave up 8 bases; unmatched junction bases: 3.

The chain uses TRBV11-2 and TRBJ1-6; 7 positions match TRBD1. V was pared by 1 base and J by 7 bases, with 4 bases of the junction left unmatched. This CDR3 has 15 amino acids. Germline CDR1 is SGHAT and CDR2 is FQNNGV. This CDR3 reads CASSLVTGQNSPLHF. The CDR3 region has the DNA TGTGCCAGCAGCTTAGTTACGGGACAGAATTCACCCCTCCACTTT.

V and J are TRBV28 and TRBJ1-2, with a possible D match to TRBD1 (6 bases). The CDR3 is made up of 13 amino acids. The V and J ends lost 10 bases and 2 bases respectively, with 14 bases between them. Germline CDR1 MDHEN, CDR2 SYDVKM. CDR3 sequence: CATATGFNYGYTF. The CDR3 DNA follows: TGTGCCACCGCAACAGGGTTCAACTATGGCTACACCTTC.

The chain carries TRBV7-9 and TRBJ1-4; D unclear. The germline CDR1 and CDR2 sequences are SEHNR and FQNEAQ (reference sequence). The V and J ends lost 0 bases and 4 bases respectively, with 15 bases between them. The CDR3 is 17 residues long. CDR3 amino acids: CASSLAMRTLINEKLFF. The CDR3 DNA reads TGTGCCAGCAGCTTAGCGATGAGGACTTTAATTAATGAAAAACTGTTTTTT.